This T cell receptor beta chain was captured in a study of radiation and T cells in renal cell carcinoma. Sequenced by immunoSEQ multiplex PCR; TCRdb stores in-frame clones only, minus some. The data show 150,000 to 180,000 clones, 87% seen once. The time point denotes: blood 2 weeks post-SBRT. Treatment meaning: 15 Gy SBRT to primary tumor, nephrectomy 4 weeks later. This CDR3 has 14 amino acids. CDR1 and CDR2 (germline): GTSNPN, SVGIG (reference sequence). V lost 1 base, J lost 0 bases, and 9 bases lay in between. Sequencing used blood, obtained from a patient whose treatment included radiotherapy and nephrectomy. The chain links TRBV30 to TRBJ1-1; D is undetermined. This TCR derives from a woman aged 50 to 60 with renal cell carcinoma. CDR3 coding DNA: TGTGCCTGGAGTGCAACACAAATGAACACTGAAGCTTTCTTT. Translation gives CAWSATQMNTEAFF.